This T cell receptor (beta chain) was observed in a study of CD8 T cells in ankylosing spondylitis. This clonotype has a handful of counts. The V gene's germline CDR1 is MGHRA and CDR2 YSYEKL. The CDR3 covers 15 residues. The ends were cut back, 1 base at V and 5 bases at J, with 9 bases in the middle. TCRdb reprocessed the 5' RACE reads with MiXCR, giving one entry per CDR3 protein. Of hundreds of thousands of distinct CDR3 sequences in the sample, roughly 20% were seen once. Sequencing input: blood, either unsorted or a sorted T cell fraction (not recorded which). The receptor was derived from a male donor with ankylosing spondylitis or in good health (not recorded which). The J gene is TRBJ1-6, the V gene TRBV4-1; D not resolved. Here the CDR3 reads CASSQVGSDNSPLHF. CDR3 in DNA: TGCGCCAGCAGCCAAGTGGGCAGCGATAATTCACCCCTCCACTTT.